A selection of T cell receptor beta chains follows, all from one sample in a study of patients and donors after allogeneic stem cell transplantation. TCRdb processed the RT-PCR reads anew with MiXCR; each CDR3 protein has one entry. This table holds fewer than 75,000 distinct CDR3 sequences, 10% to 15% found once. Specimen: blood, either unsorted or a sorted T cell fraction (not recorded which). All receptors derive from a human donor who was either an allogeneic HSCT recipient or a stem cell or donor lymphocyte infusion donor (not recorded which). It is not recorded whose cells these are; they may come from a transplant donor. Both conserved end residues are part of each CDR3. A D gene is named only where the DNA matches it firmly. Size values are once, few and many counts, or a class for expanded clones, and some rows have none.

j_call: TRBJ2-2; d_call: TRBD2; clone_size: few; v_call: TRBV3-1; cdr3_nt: TGTGCCAGCAGCCAAGATGTGTTGGGGACTAGCGGGAACGGAAACACCGGGGAGCTGTTTTTT; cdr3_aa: CASSQDVLGTSGNGNTGELFF
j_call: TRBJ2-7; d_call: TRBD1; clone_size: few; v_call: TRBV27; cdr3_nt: TGTGCCAGCAGTCCGACGACAGGGGGCTACGAGCAGTACTTC; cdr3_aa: CASSPTTGGYEQYF
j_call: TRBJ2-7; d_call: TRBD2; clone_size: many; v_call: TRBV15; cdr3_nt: TGTGCCACGAGGACTAGCGGGAGGGAGGGTGAGCAGTACTTC; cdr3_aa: CATRTSGREGEQYF
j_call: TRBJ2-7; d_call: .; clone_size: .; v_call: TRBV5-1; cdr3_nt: TGCGCCAGCAGCTTGGATCCATACAGCTCCTACGAGCAGTACTTC; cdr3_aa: CASSLDPYSSYEQYF
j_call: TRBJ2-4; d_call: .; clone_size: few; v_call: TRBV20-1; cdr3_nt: TGCAGTGCTAGAGATGCATCCCCTAGCGCCAAAAACATTCAGTACTTC; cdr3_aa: CSARDASPSAKNIQYF
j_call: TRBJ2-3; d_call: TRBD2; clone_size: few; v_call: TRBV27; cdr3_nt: TGTGCCAGCAGTTTCCTGACTAGCGGGAGCACAGATACGCAGTATTTT; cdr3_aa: CASSFLTSGSTDTQYF
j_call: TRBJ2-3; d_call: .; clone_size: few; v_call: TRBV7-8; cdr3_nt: TGTGCCACCTTACTCAGCACAGATACGCAGTATTTT; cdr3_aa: CATLLSTDTQYF
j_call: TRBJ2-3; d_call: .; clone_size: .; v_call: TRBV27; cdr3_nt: TGTGCCAGCAGTTCACCGGGGGTCTGGGGGATGGGCACAGATACGCAGTATTTT; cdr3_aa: CASSSPGVWGMGTDTQYF
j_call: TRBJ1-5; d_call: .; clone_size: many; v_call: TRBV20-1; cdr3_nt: TGCAGTGCCCTAGGGCGGGAGGCCCAGCATTTT; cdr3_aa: CSALGREAQHF
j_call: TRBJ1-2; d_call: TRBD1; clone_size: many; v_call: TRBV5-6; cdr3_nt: TGTGCCAGCAGCCTCATTGGACAGGGGAACTATGGCTACACCTTC; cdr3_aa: CASSLIGQGNYGYTF
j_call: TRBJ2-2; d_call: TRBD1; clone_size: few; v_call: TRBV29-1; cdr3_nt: TGCAGCGTTGGCGGGGCTGAGGGGACAGGGACCGGGGAGCTGTTTTTT; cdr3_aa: CSVGGAEGTGTGELFF
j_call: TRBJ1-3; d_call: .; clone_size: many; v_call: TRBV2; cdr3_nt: TGTGCCAGCAGGTTCGGGGCGAGCTCTGGAAACACCATATATTTT; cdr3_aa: CASRFGASSGNTIYF
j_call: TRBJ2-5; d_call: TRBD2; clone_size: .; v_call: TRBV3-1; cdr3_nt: TGTGCCAGCAGCCAATGGGCGGTTCCGGGAGGTGAGACCCAGTACTTC; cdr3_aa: CASSQWAVPGGETQYF
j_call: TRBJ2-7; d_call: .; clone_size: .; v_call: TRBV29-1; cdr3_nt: TGCAGCGTTGAAGATGGTAGGCTATACGAGCAGTACTTC; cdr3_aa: CSVEDGRLYEQYF
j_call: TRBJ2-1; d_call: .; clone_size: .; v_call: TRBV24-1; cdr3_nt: TGTGCCACCAGTGACCCCCGGCCGGGAGTACCTGAGCAGTTCTTC; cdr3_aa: CATSDPRPGVPEQFF
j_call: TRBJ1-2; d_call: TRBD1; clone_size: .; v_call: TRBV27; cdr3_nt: TGTGCCAGCAGTTTGGAACAGGGGGTTTATGGCTACACCTTC; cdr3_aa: CASSLEQGVYGYTF
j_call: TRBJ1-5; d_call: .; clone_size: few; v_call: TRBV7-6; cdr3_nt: TGTGCCAGCAGCTTAGAGGTGGGGGGAGATCAGCCCCAGCATTTT; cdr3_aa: CASSLEVGGDQPQHF
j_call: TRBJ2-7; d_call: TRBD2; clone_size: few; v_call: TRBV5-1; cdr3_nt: TGCGCCAGCAGCCCGGATAGCGGGAGGGCTTACTTC; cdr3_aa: CASSPDSGRAYF
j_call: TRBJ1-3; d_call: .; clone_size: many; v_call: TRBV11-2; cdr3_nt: TGTGCCAGCAGCTCGACAAACTCTGGAAACACCATATATTTT; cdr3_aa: CASSSTNSGNTIYF
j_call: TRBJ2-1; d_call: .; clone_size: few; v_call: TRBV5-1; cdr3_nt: TGCGCCAGCAGCAGATCCAATGAGCAGTTCTTC; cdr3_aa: CASSRSNEQFF
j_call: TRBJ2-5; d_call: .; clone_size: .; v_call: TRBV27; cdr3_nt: TGTGCCAGCAGTTTATACCGTAAGGAGACCCAGTACTTC; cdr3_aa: CASSLYRKETQYF
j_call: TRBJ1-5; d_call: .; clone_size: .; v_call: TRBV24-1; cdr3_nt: TGTGCCACCAGTAGACAGGCCGGCAAGTATGGCAATCAGCCCCAGCATTTT; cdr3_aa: CATSRQAGKYGNQPQHF
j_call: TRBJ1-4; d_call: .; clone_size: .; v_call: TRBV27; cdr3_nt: TGTGCCAGCAGTCTAATATCGCGGGGGAATGAAAAACTGTTTTTT; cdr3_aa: CASSLISRGNEKLFF
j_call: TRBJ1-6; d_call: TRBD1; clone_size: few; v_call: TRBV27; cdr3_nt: TGTGCCAGCAGTCCCCGGGCCGGGACAGGGTTCCGCAGCTCCTATAATTCACCCCTCCACTTT; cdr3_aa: CASSPRAGTGFRSSYNSPLHF
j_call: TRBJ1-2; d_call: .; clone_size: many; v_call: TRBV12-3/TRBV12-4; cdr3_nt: TGTGCCAGCAGTCCCGGGACGATCCACAGCGGGGGCTACACCTTC; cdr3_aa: CASSPGTIHSGGYTF
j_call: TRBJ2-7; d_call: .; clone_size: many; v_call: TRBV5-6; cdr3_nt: TGTGCCAGCAGCTTGGGAGCCTACGAGCAGTACTTC; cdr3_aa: CASSLGAYEQYF
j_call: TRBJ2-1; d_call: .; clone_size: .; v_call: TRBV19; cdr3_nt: TGTGCCAGTAGTATGGTTTCTAACTCCTACAATGAGCAGTTCTTC; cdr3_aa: CASSMVSNSYNEQFF